The TCR beta chain under discussion was sequenced for a study of long-term antiretroviral therapy in people with HIV. This was the immunoSEQ v3.0 assay at survey level. Libraries were prepared by immunoSEQ multiplex PCR; TCRdb keeps only in-frame clonotypes and omits some of them. The sample consists of 35,000 to 40,000 clones, just under 95% of them appearing once. V was pared by 6 bases and J by 3 bases, with 12 bases between. Germline V lookup: CDR1 SNHLY, CDR2 FYNNEI. The CDR3 is made up of 13 amino acids. Here the sequenced sample was unsorted PBMCs, taken 4.1 years after starting antiretroviral therapy. The TCR comes from a woman aged 50 to 65 with HIV. The chain is built from TRBV2 and TRBJ2-7, with a weak D call TRBD1 (6 bases). The DNA for the CDR3 is TGTGCCAGCAGAGGTGGGGGCTTCTACGAGCAGTACTTC. It specifies CASRGGGFYEQYF.